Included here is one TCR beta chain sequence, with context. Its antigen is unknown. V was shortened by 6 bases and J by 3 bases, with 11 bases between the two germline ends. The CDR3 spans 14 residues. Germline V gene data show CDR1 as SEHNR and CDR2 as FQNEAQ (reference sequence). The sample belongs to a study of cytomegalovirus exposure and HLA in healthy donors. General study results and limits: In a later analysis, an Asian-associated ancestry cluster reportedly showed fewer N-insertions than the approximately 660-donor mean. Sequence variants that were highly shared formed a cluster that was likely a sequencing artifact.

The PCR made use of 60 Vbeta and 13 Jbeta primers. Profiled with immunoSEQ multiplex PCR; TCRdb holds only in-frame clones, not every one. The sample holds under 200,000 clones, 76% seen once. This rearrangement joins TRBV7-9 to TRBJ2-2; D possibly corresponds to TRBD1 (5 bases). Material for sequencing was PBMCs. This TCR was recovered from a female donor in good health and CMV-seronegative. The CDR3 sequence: CASRIQADTGELFF. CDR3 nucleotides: TGTGCCAGCAGGATACAGGCAGACACCGGGGAGCTGTTTTTT.